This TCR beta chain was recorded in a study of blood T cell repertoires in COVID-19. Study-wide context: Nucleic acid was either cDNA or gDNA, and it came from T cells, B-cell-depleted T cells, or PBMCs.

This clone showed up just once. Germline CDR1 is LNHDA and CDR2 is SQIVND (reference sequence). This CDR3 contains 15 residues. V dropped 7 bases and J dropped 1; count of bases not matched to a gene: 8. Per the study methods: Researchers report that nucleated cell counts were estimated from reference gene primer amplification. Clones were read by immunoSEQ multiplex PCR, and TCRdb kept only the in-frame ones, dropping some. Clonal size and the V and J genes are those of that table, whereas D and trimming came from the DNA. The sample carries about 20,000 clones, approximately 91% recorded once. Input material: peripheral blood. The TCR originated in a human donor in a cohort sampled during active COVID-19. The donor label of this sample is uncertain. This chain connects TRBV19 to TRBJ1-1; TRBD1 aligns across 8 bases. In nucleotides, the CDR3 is TGTGCCAGTAACGACAGGGGACGTCCGAACACTGAAGCTTTCTTT. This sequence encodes CASNDRGRPNTEAFF.